The clone carrying this TCR beta chain has a handful of counts. The assay was immunoSEQ multiplex PCR, and TCRdb's table has in-frame clones only and misses some. The sample includes just under 90,000 clones, about 78% of them seen just once. This CDR3 has 15 residues. CDR1 SEHNR and CDR2 FQNEAQ come from the germline V gene (reference sequence). Losses at the gene ends were 2 bases for V and 7 bases for J; bases not matched to a gene: 5. This entry is derived from a study of blood T cell repertoires in COVID-19. The V gene is TRBV7-9, the J gene TRBJ1-6, with 7 positions matching TRBD1. Sequenced: peripheral blood. The clonotype was recovered from a woman aged 80 or over with acute or convalescent COVID-19. DNA for the CDR3: TGTGCCAGCAGCTTAAGACAGGGCGGCAATTCACCCCTCCACTTT. Protein: CASSLRQGGNSPLHF.